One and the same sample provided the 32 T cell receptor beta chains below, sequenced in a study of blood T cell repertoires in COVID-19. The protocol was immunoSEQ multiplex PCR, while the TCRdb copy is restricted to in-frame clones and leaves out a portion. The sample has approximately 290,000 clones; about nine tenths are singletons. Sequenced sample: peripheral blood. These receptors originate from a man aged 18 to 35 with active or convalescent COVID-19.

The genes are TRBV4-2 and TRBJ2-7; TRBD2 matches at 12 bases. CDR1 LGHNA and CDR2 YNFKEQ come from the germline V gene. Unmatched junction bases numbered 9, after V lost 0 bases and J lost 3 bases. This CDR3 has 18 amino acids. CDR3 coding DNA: TGTGCCAGCAGCCAAGATGGAGGGACTAGCGGGTCGTACTACGAGCAGTACTTC. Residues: CASSQDGGTSGSYYEQYF.

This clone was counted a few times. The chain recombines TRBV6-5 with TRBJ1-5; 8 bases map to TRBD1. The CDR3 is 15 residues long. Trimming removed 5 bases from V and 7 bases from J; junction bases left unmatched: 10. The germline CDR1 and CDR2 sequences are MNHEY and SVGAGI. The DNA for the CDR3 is TGTGCCAGCAGTCGAGCTCTACAGGGGGGCCAGCCCCAGCATTTT. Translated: CASSRALQGGQPQHF.

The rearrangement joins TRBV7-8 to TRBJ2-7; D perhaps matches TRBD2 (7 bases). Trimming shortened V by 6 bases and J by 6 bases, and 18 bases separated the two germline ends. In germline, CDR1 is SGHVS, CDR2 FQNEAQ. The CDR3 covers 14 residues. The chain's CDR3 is CASSRGEGIGEQYF. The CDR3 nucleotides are TGTGCCAGCAGTAGGGGGGAGGGAATCGGCGAGCAGTACTTC. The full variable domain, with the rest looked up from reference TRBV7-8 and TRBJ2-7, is GAGVSQSPRYKVAKRGQDVALRCDPISGHVSLFWYQQALGQGPEFLTYFQNEAQLDKSGLPSDRFFAERPEGSVSTLKIQRTQQEDSAVYLCASSRGEGIGEQYFGPGTRLTVT.

Here the CDR3 DNA reads TGTGCCAGAGACAGGGAAGGAGGCTATGGCTACACCTTC. The encoded protein is CARDREGGYGYTF. This rearrangement joins TRBV2 to TRBJ1-2; 7 bases are a match to TRBD1. Trimming cost V 9 bases and J 4 bases; bases outside gene matches: 8. Germline CDR1 is SNHLY and CDR2 is FYNNEI. CDR3 length: 13 residues.

The DNA of the CDR3 is TGTGCCAGCAGTTACGGAGGGATGGGGCAGCCCCAGCATTTT. It encodes CASSYGGMGQPQHF. The gene calls are TRBV6-5 and TRBJ1-5; no reliable D call. The CDR3 has 14 amino acids. Trimming removed 2 bases from V and 7 bases from J, with 12 bases in between. From germline, CDR1 is MNHEY and CDR2 SVGAGI.

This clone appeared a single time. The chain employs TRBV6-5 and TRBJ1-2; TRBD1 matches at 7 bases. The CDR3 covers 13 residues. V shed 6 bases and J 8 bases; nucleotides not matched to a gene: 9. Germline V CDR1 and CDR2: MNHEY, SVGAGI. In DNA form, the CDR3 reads TGTGCCAGCAGCAAGCTCCAAGGGGGCGGCTACACCTTC. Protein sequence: CASSKLQGGGYTF.

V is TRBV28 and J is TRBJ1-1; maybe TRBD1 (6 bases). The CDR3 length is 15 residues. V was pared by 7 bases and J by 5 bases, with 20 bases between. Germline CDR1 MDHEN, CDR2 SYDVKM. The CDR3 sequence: CASTHPGGSFTEAFF. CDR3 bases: TGTGCCAGCACCCATCCGGGGGGCTCGTTTACTGAAGCTTTCTTT. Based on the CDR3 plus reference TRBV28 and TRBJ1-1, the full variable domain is DVKVTQSSRYLVKRTGEKVFLECVQDMDHENMFWYRQDPGLGLRLIYFSYDVKMKEKGDIPEGYSVSREKKERFSLILESASTNQTSMYLCASTHPGGSFTEAFFGQGTRLTVV.

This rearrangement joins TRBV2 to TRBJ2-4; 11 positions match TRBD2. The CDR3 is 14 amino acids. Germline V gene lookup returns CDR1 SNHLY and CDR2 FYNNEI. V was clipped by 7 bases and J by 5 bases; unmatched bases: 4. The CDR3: CASTGTSGENIQYF. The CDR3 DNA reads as TGTGCCAGCACCGGGACTAGCGGTGAAAACATTCAGTACTTC.

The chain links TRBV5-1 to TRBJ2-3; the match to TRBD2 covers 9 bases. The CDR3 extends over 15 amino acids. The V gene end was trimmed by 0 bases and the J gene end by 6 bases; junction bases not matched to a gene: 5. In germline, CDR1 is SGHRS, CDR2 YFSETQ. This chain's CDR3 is CASSLAAGGIDTQYF. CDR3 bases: TGCGCCAGCAGCTTGGCGGCGGGGGGGATCGATACGCAGTATTTT.

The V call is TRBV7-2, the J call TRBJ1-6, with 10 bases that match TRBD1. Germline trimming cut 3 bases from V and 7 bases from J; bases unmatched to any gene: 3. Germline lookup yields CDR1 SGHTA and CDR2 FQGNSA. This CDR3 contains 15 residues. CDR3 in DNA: TGTGCCAGCAGCTTCTTGGGACAGGGGAATTCACCCCTCCACTTT. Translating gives CASSFLGQGNSPLHF.

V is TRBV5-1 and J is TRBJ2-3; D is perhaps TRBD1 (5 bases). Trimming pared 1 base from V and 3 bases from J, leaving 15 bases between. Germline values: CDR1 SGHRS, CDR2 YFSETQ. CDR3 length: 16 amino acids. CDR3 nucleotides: TGCGCCAGCAGCTTGTCGTACAGGCTCAAAACAGATACGCAGTATTTT. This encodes CASSLSYRLKTDTQYF.

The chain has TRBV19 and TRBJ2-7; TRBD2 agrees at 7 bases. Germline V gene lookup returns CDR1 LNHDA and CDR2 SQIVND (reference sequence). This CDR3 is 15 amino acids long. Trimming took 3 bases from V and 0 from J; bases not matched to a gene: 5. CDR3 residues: CASSIGGVSSYEQYF. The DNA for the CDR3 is TGTGCCAGTAGTATTGGGGGGGTCTCCTCCTACGAGCAGTACTTC.

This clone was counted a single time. This chain's CDR3 is CASRNFGTGVYGYTF. The DNA of the CDR3 is TGTGCCAGCAGAAACTTTGGGACAGGGGTCTATGGCTACACCTTC. This sequence joins TRBV6-5 and TRBJ1-2; 10 bases line up with TRBD1. V was pared by 6 bases and J by 4 bases, with 8 bases of the junction left unmatched. The germline V gene has CDR1 MNHEY and CDR2 SVGAGI. The CDR3 extends over 15 amino acids.

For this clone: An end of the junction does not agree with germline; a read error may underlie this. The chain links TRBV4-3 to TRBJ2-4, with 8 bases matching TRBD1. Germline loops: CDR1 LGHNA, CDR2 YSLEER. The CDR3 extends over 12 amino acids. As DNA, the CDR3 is TGCGCCAGCAGCCAAGACCGGGACAGGTTGCACTTC. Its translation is CASSQDRDRLHF.

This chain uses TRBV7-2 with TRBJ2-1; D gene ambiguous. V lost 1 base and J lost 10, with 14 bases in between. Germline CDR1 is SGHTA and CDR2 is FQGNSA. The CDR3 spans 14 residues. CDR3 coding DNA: TGTGCCAGCAGCTTAGTTCTGCTCCCAGAAGAGCAGTTCTTC. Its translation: CASSLVLLPEEQFF. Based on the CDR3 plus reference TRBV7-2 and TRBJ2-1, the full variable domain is GAGVSQSPSNKVTEKGKDVELRCDPISGHTALYWYRQSLGQGLEFLIYFQGNSAPDKSGLPSDRFSAERTGGSVSTLTIQRTQQEDSAVYLCASSLVLLPEEQFFGPGTRLTVL.

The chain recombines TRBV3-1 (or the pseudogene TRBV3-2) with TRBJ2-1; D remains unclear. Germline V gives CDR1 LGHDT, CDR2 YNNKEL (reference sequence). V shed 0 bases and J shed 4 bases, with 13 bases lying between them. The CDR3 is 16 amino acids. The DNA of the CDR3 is TGTGCCAGCAGCCAAGAGCTACAGCTTAAGTACAATGAGCAGTTCTTC. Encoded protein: CASSQELQLKYNEQFF.

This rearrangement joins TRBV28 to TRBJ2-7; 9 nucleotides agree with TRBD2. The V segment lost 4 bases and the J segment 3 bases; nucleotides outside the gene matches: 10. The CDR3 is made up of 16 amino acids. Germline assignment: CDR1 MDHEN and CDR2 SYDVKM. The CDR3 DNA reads TGTGCCAGCAGTTCTTTAGCGGGGGCTTCGGGCTACGAGCAGTACTTC. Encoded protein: CASSSLAGASGYEQYF.

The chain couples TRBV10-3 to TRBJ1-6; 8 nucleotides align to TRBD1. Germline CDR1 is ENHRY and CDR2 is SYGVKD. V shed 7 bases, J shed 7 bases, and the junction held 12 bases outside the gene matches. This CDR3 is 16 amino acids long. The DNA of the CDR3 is TGTGCCATCAAGAGCGATCGTGGGGACAGGAATTCACCCCTCCACTTT. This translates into CAIKSDRGDRNSPLHF.

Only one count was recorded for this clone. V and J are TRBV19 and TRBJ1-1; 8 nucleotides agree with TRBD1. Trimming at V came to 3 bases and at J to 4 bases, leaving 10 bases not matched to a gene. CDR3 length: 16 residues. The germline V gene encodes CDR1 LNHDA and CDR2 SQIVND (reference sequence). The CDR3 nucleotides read TGTGCCAGTAGTATTACAGGGGGGGGGATTTCCACTGAAGCTTTCTTT. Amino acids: CASSITGGGISTEAFF. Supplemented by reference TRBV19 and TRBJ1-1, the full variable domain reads DGGITQSPKYLFRKEGQNVTLSCEQNLNHDAMYWYRQDPGQGLRLIYYSQIVNDFQKGDIAEGYSVSREKKESFPLTVTSAQKNPTAFYLCASSITGGGISTEAFFGQGTRLTVV.

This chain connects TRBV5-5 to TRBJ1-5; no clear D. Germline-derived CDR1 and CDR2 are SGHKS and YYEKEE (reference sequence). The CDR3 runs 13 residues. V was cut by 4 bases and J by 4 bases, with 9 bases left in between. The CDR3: CASSQTGNQPQHF. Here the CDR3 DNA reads TGTGCCAGCAGCCAGACGGGGAATCAGCCCCAGCATTTT. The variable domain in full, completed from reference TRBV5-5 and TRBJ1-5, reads DAGVTQSPTHLIKTRGQQVTLRCSPISGHKSVSWYQQVLGQGPQFIFQYYEKEERGRGNFPDRFSARQFPNYSSELNVNALLLGDSALYLCASSQTGNQPQHFGDGTRLSIL.

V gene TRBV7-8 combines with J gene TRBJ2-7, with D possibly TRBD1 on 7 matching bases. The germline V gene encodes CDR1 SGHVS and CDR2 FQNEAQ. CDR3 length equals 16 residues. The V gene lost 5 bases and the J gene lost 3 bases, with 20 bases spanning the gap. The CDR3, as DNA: TGTGCCAGCAGCCAGGGGGGACAGACTATAAACTACGAGCAGTACTTC. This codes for CASSQGGQTINYEQYF.

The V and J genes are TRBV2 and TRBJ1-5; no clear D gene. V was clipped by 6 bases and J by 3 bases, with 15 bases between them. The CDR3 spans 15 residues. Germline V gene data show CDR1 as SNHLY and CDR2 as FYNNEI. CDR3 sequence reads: CASSRSSDYNQPQHF. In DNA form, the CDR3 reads TGTGCCAGCAGCCGAAGTTCGGACTACAATCAGCCCCAGCATTTT.

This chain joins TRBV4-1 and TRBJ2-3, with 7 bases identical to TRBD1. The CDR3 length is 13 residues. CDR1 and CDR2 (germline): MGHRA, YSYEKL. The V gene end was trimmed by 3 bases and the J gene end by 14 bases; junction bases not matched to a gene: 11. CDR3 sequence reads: CASSHLGDSRSYF. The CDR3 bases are TGCGCCAGCAGCCACCTTGGGGACAGTCGTTCGTATTTT.

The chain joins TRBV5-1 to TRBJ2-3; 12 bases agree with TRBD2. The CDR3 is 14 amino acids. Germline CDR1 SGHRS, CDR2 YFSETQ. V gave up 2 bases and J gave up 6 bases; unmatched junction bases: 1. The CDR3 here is CASSFTSGRDTQYF. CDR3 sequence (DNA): TGCGCCAGCAGCTTTACTAGCGGGAGGGATACGCAGTATTTT.

CDR3 sequence: CASKGISGGVGELFF. The CDR3 nucleotides are TGTGCCAGCAAAGGGATTAGCGGGGGTGTCGGGGAGCTGTTTTTT. V is TRBV27 and J is TRBJ2-2; 9 bases map to TRBD2. With 7 bases clipped from V and 7 bases from J, the junction kept 10 bases outside the gene matches. CDR1 MNHEY and CDR2 SMNVEV come from the germline V gene (reference sequence). This CDR3 is built from 15 residues.

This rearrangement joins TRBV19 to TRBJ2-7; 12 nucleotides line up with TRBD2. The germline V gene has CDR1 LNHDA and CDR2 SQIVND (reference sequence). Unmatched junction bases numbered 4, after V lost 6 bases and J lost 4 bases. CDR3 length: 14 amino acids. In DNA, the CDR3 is TGTGCCAGTAGGCTGACTAGCGGGAGTTACGAGCAGTACTTC. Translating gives CASRLTSGSYEQYF.

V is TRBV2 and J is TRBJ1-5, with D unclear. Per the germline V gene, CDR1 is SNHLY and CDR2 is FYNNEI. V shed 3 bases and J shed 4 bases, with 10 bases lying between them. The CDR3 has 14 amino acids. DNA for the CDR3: TGTGCCAGCAGTGAGCTCGGCAGGAATCAGCCCCAGCATTTT. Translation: CASSELGRNQPQHF.

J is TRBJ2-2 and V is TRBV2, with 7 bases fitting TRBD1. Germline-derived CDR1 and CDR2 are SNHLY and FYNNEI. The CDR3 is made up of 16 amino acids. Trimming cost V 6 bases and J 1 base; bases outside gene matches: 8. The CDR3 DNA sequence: TGTGCCAGCAGCGCGGTGAGGACAGGGAACACCGGGGAGCTGTTTTTT. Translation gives CASSAVRTGNTGELFF.

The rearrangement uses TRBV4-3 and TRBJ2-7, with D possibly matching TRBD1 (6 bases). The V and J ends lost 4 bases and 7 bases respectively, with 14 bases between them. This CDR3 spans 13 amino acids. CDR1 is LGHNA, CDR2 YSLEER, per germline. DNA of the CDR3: TGCGCCAGCAGCCTCCAGGGGTTGGGGGAGCAGTACTTC. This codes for CASSLQGLGEQYF.

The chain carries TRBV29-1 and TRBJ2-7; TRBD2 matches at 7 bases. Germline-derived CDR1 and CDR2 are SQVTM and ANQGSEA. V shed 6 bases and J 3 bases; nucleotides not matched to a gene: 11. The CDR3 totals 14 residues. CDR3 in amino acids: CSVVGSGTNYEQYF. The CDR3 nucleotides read TGCAGCGTGGTCGGGTCCGGGACTAACTACGAGCAGTACTTC.

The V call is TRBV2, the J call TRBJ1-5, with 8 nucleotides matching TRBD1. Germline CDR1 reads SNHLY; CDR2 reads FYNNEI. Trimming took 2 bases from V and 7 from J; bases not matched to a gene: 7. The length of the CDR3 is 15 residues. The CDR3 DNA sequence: TGTGCCAGCAGTGAACGCCAGGGGGCTCGGCAGCCCCAGCATTTT. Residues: CASSERQGARQPQHF.

CDR3 region: CATGQSPFEQYF. The CDR3 bases are TGTGCCACCGGACAGTCCCCTTTCGAGCAGTACTTC. The chain joins TRBV19 to TRBJ2-7, with TRBD1 as a possible D gene (6 bases). CDR1 LNHDA and CDR2 SQIVND come from the germline V gene (reference sequence). V lost 10 bases to trimming and J lost 6 bases, with 16 bases between them. This CDR3 region has 12 residues.